This is a list of T cell receptor beta chains from one sample in a study of blood T cell repertoires in COVID-19. Only in-frame clones appear in the TCRdb table, and some are missing; sequencing was by immunoSEQ multiplex PCR. The data contain 470,000 or so clones, roughly 85% of them singletons. The material sequenced was PBMCs or T cells enriched from blood (not recorded which). These receptors were obtained from a woman aged 18-29 years with acute COVID-19. Each CDR3 is given with its conserved first and last residue. A D gene is named only where the DNA matches it firmly. A clone size is listed for some rows: how often the clone was seen (once, few, many), or a class if it is expanded.

J gene,V gene,D gene,clone size,CDR3 DNA,CDR3 protein
TRBJ2-2,TRBV30,-,once,TGTGCCTGGAAAAACCGAGGGACCGGGGAGCTGTTTTTT,CAWKNRGTGELFF
TRBJ2-1,TRBV2,TRBD2,-,TGTGCCAGACGGACTAGCGGGAGTAGAGAGCAGTTCTTC,CARRTSGSREQFF
TRBJ2-7,TRBV5-1,-,few,TGCGCCAGCAGCTTGGGTTGGGGGGACCGCTACGAGCAGTACTTC,CASSLGWGDRYEQYF
TRBJ2-2,TRBV7-9,-,-,TGTGCCAGCAGCTTAGGGCAGATCACGAACACCGGGGAGCTGTTTTTT,CASSLGQITNTGELFF
TRBJ2-5,TRBV20-1,TRBD1,-,TGCAGTGCTAGGACAGGGGAGACCCAGTACTTC,CSARTGETQYF
TRBJ2-3,TRBV6-1,TRBD1,-,TGTGCCAGCAGTGACCGGGACAGGGGCACAGATACGCAGTATTTT,CASSDRDRGTDTQYF
TRBJ2-7,TRBV4-2,TRBD2,-,TGTGCCAGCAAGGCTAGCGGCACCTACGAGCAGTACTTC,CASKASGTYEQYF
TRBJ1-6,TRBV7-2,TRBD1,-,TGTGCCAGCAGCTTAGCGACAGGGGAATATTCACCCCTCCACTTT,CASSLATGEYSPLHF
TRBJ2-1,TRBV7-2,TRBD2,-,TGTGCCAGCAGCTTAGCGCCATTGGCTAGCGGATACAATGAGCAGTTCTTC,CASSLAPLASGYNEQFF
TRBJ2-5,TRBV10-1,-,-,TGCGCCAGCAGTGAGGGAGGTGGACCCCAAGAGACCCAGTACTTC,CASSEGGGPQETQYF
TRBJ2-7,TRBV12-3/TRBV12-4,-,-,TGTGCCAGCAGTTTTTCCCCTCTCGAGCAGTACTTC,CASSFSPLEQYF
TRBJ1-6,TRBV19,TRBD1,-,TGTGCCAGTAGTACATCCTTCCTGACAGGGGGCTATAATTCACCCCTCCACTTT,CASSTSFLTGGYNSPLHF
TRBJ2-3,TRBV7-2,-,-,TGTGCCAGCAGCCTACAGGGAACGGGCACAGATACGCAGTATTTT,CASSLQGTGTDTQYF
TRBJ1-2,TRBV10-3,-,-,TGTGCCATCAGTGAGTCGGGCAGGGTCTATGGCTACACCTTC,CAISESGRVYGYTF
TRBJ1-1,TRBV12-5,TRBD1,-,TGTGCTAGTGGTTTGGCACAGGGGGCTGTGGACACTGAAGCTTTCTTT,CASGLAQGAVDTEAFF
TRBJ2-1,TRBV4-3,-,-,TGCGCCAGCAGCCAAGATTCCTACTACAATGAGCAGTTCTTC,CASSQDSYYNEQFF
TRBJ1-1,TRBV7-8,TRBD1,-,TGTGCCAGCAGCCGACAGGGAGGAAATGAAGCTTTCTTT,CASSRQGGNEAFF
TRBJ2-7,TRBV18,-,-,TGTGCCAGCTCACTCAAGGGGGTCGCCAATCTCTACGAGCAGTACTTC,CASSLKGVANLYEQYF
TRBJ1-1,TRBV2,-,-,TGTGCCAGCAGAGCGGGACAAATGAACACTGAAGCTTTCTTT,CASRAGQMNTEAFF
TRBJ2-7,TRBV29-1,TRBD2,-,TGCAGCGTCCATCTAGCGGGAGCCAGCGAGCAGTACTTC,CSVHLAGASEQYF
TRBJ2-7,TRBV19,-,-,TGTGCCAGTAGCACAGGATTCGGGCCTTCCTACGAGCAGTACTTC,CASSTGFGPSYEQYF
TRBJ2-7,TRBV7-9,TRBD1,-,TGTGCCAGCAGCCCTCAAACGGGACAGGGGTCCTACGAGCAGTACTTC,CASSPQTGQGSYEQYF
TRBJ2-7,TRBV7-6,TRBD1,-,TGTGCCAGCAGCCCGGGACAGGGGCCCCCCTACGAGCAGTACTTC,CASSPGQGPPYEQYF
TRBJ2-3,TRBV28,-,-,TGTGCCAGCAGTACACGCGGGGCCAGCGGACACACAGATACGCAGTATTTT,CASSTRGASGHTDTQYF
TRBJ1-4,TRBV15,TRBD1,-,TGTGCCACCAGCAGATTCCCCGGGGACAGGGATGAAAAACTGTTTTTT,CATSRFPGDRDEKLFF
TRBJ2-5,TRBV7-2,-,once,TGTGCCAGCAGCTTAGCGGGGGGGCCTTGGGAGACCCAGTACTTC,CASSLAGGPWETQYF
TRBJ2-7,TRBV27,TRBD2,-,TGTGCCAGCAGTTTTAGTTTTCCTAGCGGGAGTTACGAGCAGTACTTC,CASSFSFPSGSYEQYF
TRBJ1-6,TRBV30,-,-,TGTGCCTGGAGTTGGTGGTGGAGCAGCTCCTATAATTCACCCCTCCACTTT,CAWSWWWSSSYNSPLHF
TRBJ2-7,TRBV23-1,-,-,TGCGCCAGCATACCAGTAGGCAGGGACAAGTACGAGCAGTACTTC,CASIPVGRDKYEQYF
TRBJ1-2,TRBV10-1,-,-,TGCGCCAGCCGACCAACAGAAGGCTACACCTTC,CASRPTEGYTF
TRBJ2-2,TRBV5-1,TRBD2,-,TGCGCCAGCAGCTTGAATAGCGGGGCCAACACCGGGGAGCTGTTTTTT,CASSLNSGANTGELFF
TRBJ2-2,TRBV7-9,-,-,TGTGCCAGCGGGGGCCCGAACACCGGGGAGCTGTTTTTT,CASGGPNTGELFF
TRBJ2-3,TRBV6-5,TRBD2,few,TGTGCCAGCAGTTTTAGCGGGGGGGCAGATACGCAGTATTTT,CASSFSGGADTQYF
TRBJ1-2,TRBV30,TRBD1,-,TGTGCCTCCACAGGGGGTTTTGGCTACACCTTC,CASTGGFGYTF
TRBJ1-1,TRBV19,-,once,TGTGCCAGTAGAGACCGAGGCACTGAAGCTTTCTTT,CASRDRGTEAFF
TRBJ2-1,TRBV5-4,TRBD2,-,TGTGCCAGCAGCTTCACTAGCGGGGGGCCAAATGAGCAGTTCTTC,CASSFTSGGPNEQFF
TRBJ2-7,TRBV5-1,TRBD1,-,TGCGCCAGCAGCTGGGGGACAGGCTCCTACGAGCAGTACTTC,CASSWGTGSYEQYF
TRBJ1-1,TRBV5-8,TRBD1,-,TGTGCCAGCGCCCTCAACAGGGACAGCATGAACACTGAAGCTTTCTTT,CASALNRDSMNTEAFF
TRBJ1-1,TRBV10-2,TRBD1,-,TGCGCCAGCAGTGAGTCTGTACAGGGGGACACTGAAGCTTTCTTT,CASSESVQGDTEAFF
TRBJ1-5,TRBV19,TRBD1,-,TGTGCCAGCACCCTACAGGGGGCTCAGCCCCAGCATTTT,CASTLQGAQPQHF
TRBJ1-6,TRBV10-1,-,-,TGCGCCAGCAGTGAGGCCCAGGCAAATAATTCACCCCTCCACTTT,CASSEAQANNSPLHF
TRBJ2-2,TRBV2,-,-,TGTGCCAGCAGCGCTTCCACTGAGAACACCGGGGAGCTGTTTTTT,CASSASTENTGELFF
TRBJ2-7,TRBV3-1/TRBV3-2,-,few,TGTGCCAGCAGCTCCAGGGGGGAGATTTACGAGCAGTACTTC,CASSSRGEIYEQYF
TRBJ2-7,TRBV9,TRBD2,-,TGTGCCAGCAGCGTAGAAGCGGGAGCTTCCTACGAGCAGTACTTC,CASSVEAGASYEQYF
TRBJ2-1,TRBV2,TRBD2,-,TGTGCCAGCAGTACTAGCGGGGGGGCTATAACAATGTCCTACAATGAGCAGTTCTTC,CASSTSGGAITMSYNEQFF
TRBJ2-6,TRBV7-9,-,-,TGTGCCATTTTGCTCGGGTCTGGGGCCAACGTCCTGACTTTC,CAILLGSGANVLTF
TRBJ1-3,TRBV5-1,TRBD1,-,TGCGCCAGCAGCTTGGGGGTGACAGGGGCTGGAAACACCATATATTTT,CASSLGVTGAGNTIYF
TRBJ1-1,TRBV12-3/TRBV12-4,-,-,TGTGCCAGCAGTTTCGGGACTGAAGCTTTCTTT,CASSFGTEAFF
TRBJ2-7,TRBV4-1,TRBD2,-,TGCGCCAGCAGCCAAGAAGCGGGGAACCCTATCGAGCAGTACTTC,CASSQEAGNPIEQYF
TRBJ2-7,TRBV7-9,-,-,TGTGCCAGCAGCCCCATCTACGAGCAGTACTTC,CASSPIYEQYF
TRBJ2-3,TRBV6-5,TRBD2,-,TGTGCCACATCAGGTCCAGCGGGAGTAACAGATACGCAGTATTTT,CATSGPAGVTDTQYF
TRBJ2-7,TRBV4-1,TRBD2,-,TGCGCCAGCAGCCGGGGTCTAGCGGGAGGGCCTTCAGGTGAGCAGTACTTC,CASSRGLAGGPSGEQYF
TRBJ2-3,TRBV11-3,-,-,TGTGCCAGCAGCTTAACTTCAGGGGCAGATACGCAGTATTTT,CASSLTSGADTQYF
TRBJ1-4,TRBV5-1,-,-,TGCGCCAGCAGCAGCGGGACGCCCCTTAATGAAAAACTGTTTTTT,CASSSGTPLNEKLFF
TRBJ2-1,TRBV11-2,TRBD2,-,TGTGCCAGCAGCCCGTTTAGCGGGTTAAACAATGAGCAGTTCTTC,CASSPFSGLNNEQFF
TRBJ1-3,TRBV19,TRBD1,-,TGTGCCAGTAGTCCGGGGACAGGACCTGGAAACACCATATATTTT,CASSPGTGPGNTIYF
TRBJ1-4,TRBV9,-,-,TGTGCCAGCAGCATTAGGAACAGGGTAGAGAGCGAAAAACTGTTTTTT,CASSIRNRVESEKLFF
TRBJ2-7,TRBV7-9,-,-,TGTGCCAGCAGCTTATTGCTGCTTGGGCGCGGGGAGCAGTACTTC,CASSLLLLGRGEQYF
TRBJ2-3,TRBV5-1,TRBD2,-,TGCGCCAGCAGCTCGGAGACTAGCGGGGGCACAGATACGCAGTATTTT,CASSSETSGGTDTQYF
TRBJ2-3,TRBV10-2,TRBD2,-,TGCGCCAGCAGTGATCAAAGGACTAGCTCCACAGATACGCAGTATTTT,CASSDQRTSSTDTQYF